Given below is one T cell receptor beta chain in context. The antigen remains undetermined. This record comes from a study of cytomegalovirus exposure and HLA in healthy donors. Study-level background: Counted in an early data release were approximately 85 million unique TCRs from HLA-typed donors. Study-level points and caveats: In a later analysis, productive TCRs from donors in an Asian-associated ancestry cluster reportedly carried fewer N-insertions than the cohort mean. Trimming of TCR beta V- and J-genes showed a link, identified in a later analysis, to a missense DCLRE1C variant.

Germline V gene data show CDR1 as KGHSH and CDR2 as LQKENI. This CDR3 has 15 residues. Unmatched junction bases numbered 6, after V lost 4 bases and J lost 2 bases. Researchers ran the PCR with 60 Vbeta and 13 Jbeta primers. Sequencing used immunoSEQ multiplex PCR; TCRdb keeps in-frame clones, though not all of them. The data hold approximately 190,000 clones, with around three quarters observed a single time. The sample was PBMCs. The receptor was isolated from a woman in her twenties or thirties in good health and CMV-seronegative. V and J are TRBV18 and TRBJ2-5, with 8 bases that match TRBD2. The CDR3 spells CASSLSGRGQETQYF. In nucleotides, the CDR3 is TGTGCCAGCTCACTAAGCGGGAGAGGGCAAGAGACCCAGTACTTC.